This paragraph reports one TCR beta chain. Its binding antigen is unknown. Nothing much larger sits one base from this clone, and base qualities are not available. This entry belongs to a study of blood T cell repertoires in COVID-19 (TCRdb year 2020). Regarding the research as a whole: Collaborator samples came from the United States, Italy and Spain and covered acute and convalescent phases of COVID-19. The dataset comprised deeply sampled blood TCRbeta repertoires from subjects exposed to, actively infected with, or recovered from COVID-19. The repertoires were made available in a free public database intended to serve as a resource for research on the immune response to SARS-CoV-2. The material from the prospective study consisted of cDNA or gDNA derived from T cells, B-cell-depleted T cells, or PBMCs. Samples were obtained from the ongoing ImmuneRACE study (first 160 participants) and from over 1,000 subjects provided by 6 global collaborators. Where available, HLA class I and class II types were obtained from metadata supplied by the sample provider rather than from assay-based typing. Sample metadata almost always included a de-identified subject ID, COVID-19 status, age in years and sex. The full study reports these points: The quantity of clinical and demographic metadata differed by source and by participant and was supplied without curation.

Whole blood was collected in K2EDTA tubes by collaborating institutions according to the institutions' own protocols. For TCRbeta analysis, collaborator samples were shipped as frozen whole blood, as isolated PBMCs, or as DNA extracted from either sample type. V and J lose 8 bases and 3 bases, and a span of 11 bases separates them. Spanning cysteine to phenylalanine, the CDR3 consists of 12 amino acids. Only CDR3 DNA remains: 36 bases, in frame from the first base. As encoded in the germline V gene, CDR1 is SGDLS while CDR2 is YYNGEE. TCRbeta CDR3 regions were amplified from genomic DNA using the immunoSEQ Assay, a bias-controlled multiplex PCR. The original pipeline was this. Nucleated cell counts per sample were estimated from amplification of reference gene primers within the assay. To quantify the absolute abundance of each unique TCRbeta CDR3 rearrangement, sequence reads were collapsed and filtered. For each sample, productive Simpson clonality was calculated as the square root of Simpson's diversity index over productive rearrangements. Imported from immuneACCESS, the table was reduced by TCRdb to in-frame sequences with V and J called. These copies leave out some clones; in studies compared against another copy, an unresolved V gene accounts for under half, and the cause of the remainder is not known. The V and J calls and clone size come from that table; D and trimming were worked out from the DNA. Present in this sample are roughly 67,000 clones, about 83% of which were seen just once. The ten top clones hold approximately 20% of the sample.

Material: peripheral blood. This TCR was sampled from a human donor in a cohort sampled during active COVID-19. Recombination joined TRBV9 with TRBJ2-5, with the D gene uncertain. The nucleotide sequence reads TGTGCCAGTGCTATGTCGGAAGAGACCCAGTACTTC. The resulting protein is CASAMSEETQYF. The variable domain in full, with residues beyond the CDR3 obtained from the reference TRBV9 and TRBJ2-5 genes, is DSGVTQTPKHLITATGQRVTLRCSPRSGDLSVYWYQQSLDQGLQFLIQYYNGEERAKGNILERFSAQQFPDLHSELNLSSLELGDSALYFCASAMSEETQYFGPGTRLLVL.